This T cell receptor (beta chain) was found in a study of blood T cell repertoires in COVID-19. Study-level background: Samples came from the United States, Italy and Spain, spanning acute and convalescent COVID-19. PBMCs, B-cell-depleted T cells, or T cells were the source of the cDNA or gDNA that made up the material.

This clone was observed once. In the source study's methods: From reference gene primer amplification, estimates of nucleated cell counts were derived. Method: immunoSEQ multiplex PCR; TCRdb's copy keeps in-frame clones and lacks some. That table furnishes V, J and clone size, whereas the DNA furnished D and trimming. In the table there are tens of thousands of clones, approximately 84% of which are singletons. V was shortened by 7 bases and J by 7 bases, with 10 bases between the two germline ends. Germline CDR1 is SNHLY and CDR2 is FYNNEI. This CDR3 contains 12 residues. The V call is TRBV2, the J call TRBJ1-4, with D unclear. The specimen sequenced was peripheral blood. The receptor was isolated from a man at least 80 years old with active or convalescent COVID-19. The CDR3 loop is CASNGEGEKLFF. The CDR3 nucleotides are TGTGCCAGCAACGGGGAGGGTGAAAAACTGTTTTTT.